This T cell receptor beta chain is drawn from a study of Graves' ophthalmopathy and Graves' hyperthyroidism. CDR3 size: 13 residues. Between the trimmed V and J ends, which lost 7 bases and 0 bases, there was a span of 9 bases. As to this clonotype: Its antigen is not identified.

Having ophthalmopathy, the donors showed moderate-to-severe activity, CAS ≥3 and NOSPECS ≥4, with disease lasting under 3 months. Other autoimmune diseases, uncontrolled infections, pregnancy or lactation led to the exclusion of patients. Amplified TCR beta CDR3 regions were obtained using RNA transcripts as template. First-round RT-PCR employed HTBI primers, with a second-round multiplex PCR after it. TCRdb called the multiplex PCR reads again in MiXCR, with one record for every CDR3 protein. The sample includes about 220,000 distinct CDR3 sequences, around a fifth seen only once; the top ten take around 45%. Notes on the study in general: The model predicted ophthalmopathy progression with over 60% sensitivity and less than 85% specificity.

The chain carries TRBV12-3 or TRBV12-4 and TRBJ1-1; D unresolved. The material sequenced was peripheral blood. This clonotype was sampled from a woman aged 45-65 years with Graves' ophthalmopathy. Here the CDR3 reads CASNRAMNTEAFF. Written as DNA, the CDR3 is TGTGCCAGCAATCGAGCGATGAACACTGAAGCTTTCTTT.